Listed below are T cell receptor beta chains from one sample, sequenced in a study of blood T cell repertoires in COVID-19. The protocol was immunoSEQ multiplex PCR, while the TCRdb copy is restricted to in-frame clones and leaves out a portion. The sample contains 200,000 to 250,000 clones, around nine tenths of which appear only once. What was sequenced was peripheral blood. The receptors here all came from a man in his 60s who had recovered from COVID-19. The CDR3 runs from the conserved cysteine through the conserved F or W. D genes are given only for firm matches. Clone size is shown for a subset of rows, as once, few, many or a class of expanded clone.

CDR3aa: CASGQGPNTEAFF; CDR3nt: TGTGCCAGTGGACAGGGACCGAACACTGAAGCTTTCTTT; v_gene: TRBV7-3; abundance: NA; j_gene: TRBJ1-1; d_gene: TRBD1
CDR3aa: CASGGADRFNSPLHF; CDR3nt: TGTGCCAGCGGAGGTGCGGACAGATTTAATTCACCCCTCCACTTT; v_gene: TRBV6-5; abundance: NA; j_gene: TRBJ1-6; d_gene: NA
CDR3aa: CASSPPLGQGARTEAFF; CDR3nt: TGTGCCAGCTCACCACCGTTGGGACAGGGGGCGCGGACTGAAGCTTTCTTT; v_gene: TRBV18; abundance: NA; j_gene: TRBJ1-1; d_gene: TRBD1
CDR3aa: CASSPADSERYGPQHF; CDR3nt: TGTGCCAGCTCACCGGCGGACAGCGAGCGTTATGGGCCCCAGCATTTT; v_gene: TRBV18; abundance: NA; j_gene: TRBJ1-5; d_gene: NA
CDR3aa: CATSGLRGLGNEQFF; CDR3nt: TGTGCCACCAGCGGCTTAAGGGGGCTCGGCAATGAGCAGTTCTTC; v_gene: TRBV15; abundance: NA; j_gene: TRBJ2-1; d_gene: TRBD1
CDR3aa: CAVRGGKDEQYF; CDR3nt: TGTGCAGTACGCGGGGGGAAAGACGAGCAGTACTTC; v_gene: TRBV12-3/TRBV12-4; abundance: once; j_gene: TRBJ2-7; d_gene: TRBD2
CDR3aa: CASSFQDGGKAFF; CDR3nt: TGTGCCAGCAGTTTCCAGGACGGGGGGAAAGCTTTCTTT; v_gene: TRBV27; abundance: NA; j_gene: TRBJ1-1; d_gene: NA
CDR3aa: CASKPAGISYNEQFF; CDR3nt: TGTGCCAGCAAACCCGCCGGGATCTCCTACAATGAGCAGTTCTTC; v_gene: TRBV6-5; abundance: once; j_gene: TRBJ2-1; d_gene: NA
CDR3aa: CASSEFVAGSSYNEQFF; CDR3nt: TGCGCCAGCAGTGAGTTCGTAGCGGGAAGCTCCTACAATGAGCAGTTCTTC; v_gene: TRBV10-1; abundance: few; j_gene: TRBJ2-1; d_gene: TRBD2
CDR3aa: CAIIYKGQSINNSPLHF; CDR3nt: TGTGCCATCATCTATAAGGGACAGTCCATCAATAATTCACCCCTCCACTTT; v_gene: TRBV10-3; abundance: NA; j_gene: TRBJ1-6; d_gene: TRBD1
CDR3aa: CASSYSRTGGDYGYTF; CDR3nt: TGTGCCAGCAGTTACTCGAGAACAGGGGGGGACTATGGCTACACCTTC; v_gene: TRBV6-5; abundance: NA; j_gene: TRBJ1-2; d_gene: TRBD1
CDR3aa: CASSLDRGAYYEQYF; CDR3nt: TGTGCCAGCAGCTTAGACAGGGGGGCCTACTACGAGCAGTACTTC; v_gene: TRBV7-8; abundance: NA; j_gene: TRBJ2-7; d_gene: TRBD1
CDR3aa: CASSRGTEIRYTF; CDR3nt: TGTGCCAGCAGCCGTGGTACAGAAATCCGCTACACCTTC; v_gene: TRBV7-9; abundance: NA; j_gene: TRBJ1-2; d_gene: NA
CDR3aa: CASSKNVGDEQYF; CDR3nt: TGTGCCAGCAGCAAAAACGTCGGTGACGAGCAGTACTTC; v_gene: TRBV7-2; abundance: NA; j_gene: TRBJ2-7; d_gene: NA
CDR3aa: CSASLAGGMSGELFF; CDR3nt: TGCAGTGCTAGTCTAGCGGGAGGGATGAGCGGGGAGCTGTTTTTT; v_gene: TRBV20-1; abundance: NA; j_gene: TRBJ2-2; d_gene: TRBD2
CDR3aa: CASSAAPGRDTEAFF; CDR3nt: TGTGCCAGCAGCGCGGCCCCAGGGAGGGACACTGAAGCTTTCTTT; v_gene: TRBV7-3; abundance: NA; j_gene: TRBJ1-1; d_gene: NA
CDR3aa: CASSPLQGGGYTF; CDR3nt: TGTGCCAGCAGTCCTTTACAGGGTGGCGGCTACACCTTC; v_gene: TRBV7-9; abundance: NA; j_gene: TRBJ1-2; d_gene: NA
CDR3aa: CAWSWREDSEQFF; CDR3nt: TGTGCCTGGAGTTGGCGGGAGGATTCTGAGCAGTTCTTC; v_gene: TRBV30; abundance: NA; j_gene: TRBJ2-1; d_gene: TRBD2
CDR3aa: CASSEGTGQGKPQHF; CDR3nt: TGTGCCAGCAGTGAAGGTACAGGACAGGGGAAGCCCCAGCATTTT; v_gene: TRBV6-1; abundance: NA; j_gene: TRBJ1-5; d_gene: TRBD1
CDR3aa: CASSPGLGPGNEQFF; CDR3nt: TGTGCCAGCAGTCCCGGACTAGGTCCAGGGAATGAGCAGTTCTTC; v_gene: TRBV27; abundance: few; j_gene: TRBJ2-1; d_gene: TRBD2
CDR3aa: CASSKGGSYNEQFF; CDR3nt: TGTGCCAGCAGTAAGGGAGGGTCCTACAATGAGCAGTTCTTC; v_gene: TRBV7-3; abundance: NA; j_gene: TRBJ2-1; d_gene: TRBD2
CDR3aa: CASSPRQGDGYTF; CDR3nt: TGTGCCAGCAGCCCCCGACAGGGCGATGGCTACACCTTC; v_gene: TRBV7-3; abundance: NA; j_gene: TRBJ1-2; d_gene: TRBD1
CDR3aa: CASSQGGGGSPLREQYF; CDR3nt: TGCGCCAGCAGCCAAGGGGGTGGTGGGAGCCCACTTCGCGAGCAGTACTTC; v_gene: TRBV4-1; abundance: once; j_gene: TRBJ2-7; d_gene: NA
CDR3aa: CASSQLAGAGGELFF; CDR3nt: TGTGCCAGCAGTCAACTAGCGGGAGCGGGCGGGGAGCTGTTTTTT; v_gene: TRBV6-4; abundance: NA; j_gene: TRBJ2-2; d_gene: TRBD2
CDR3aa: CASSHGQGDTEAFF; CDR3nt: TGTGCCAGCAGTCACGGACAGGGAGACACTGAAGCTTTCTTT; v_gene: TRBV6-5; abundance: NA; j_gene: TRBJ1-1; d_gene: TRBD1
CDR3aa: CASSDPGQGSEKLFF; CDR3nt: TGTGCCAGCAGTGATCCCGGGCAGGGTAGCGAAAAACTGTTTTTT; v_gene: TRBV25-1; abundance: NA; j_gene: TRBJ1-4; d_gene: NA
CDR3aa: CASSIPQNTEAFF; CDR3nt: TGTGCCAGTAGTATACCCCAGAACACTGAAGCTTTCTTT; v_gene: TRBV19; abundance: NA; j_gene: TRBJ1-1; d_gene: NA
CDR3aa: CASLDRPNYGYTF; CDR3nt: TGTGCCAGCCTTGACAGGCCCAACTATGGCTACACCTTC; v_gene: TRBV28; abundance: NA; j_gene: TRBJ1-2; d_gene: NA
CDR3aa: CASSPGQANQPQHF; CDR3nt: TGTGCCAGCAGCCCGGGACAGGCCAATCAGCCCCAGCATTTT; v_gene: TRBV7-9; abundance: NA; j_gene: TRBJ1-5; d_gene: TRBD1
CDR3aa: CASSYSGLLADTQYF; CDR3nt: TGCGCCAGCAGCTATTCGGGACTCCTGGCAGATACGCAGTATTTT; v_gene: TRBV5-1; abundance: NA; j_gene: TRBJ2-3; d_gene: NA
CDR3aa: CASSSPGVGNQPQHF; CDR3nt: TGTGCCAGCAGTTCCCCGGGTGTTGGTAATCAGCCCCAGCATTTT; v_gene: TRBV27; abundance: NA; j_gene: TRBJ1-5; d_gene: NA
CDR3aa: CASSLGGTGGSAFF; CDR3nt: TGCGCCAGCAGCTTGGGTGGGACAGGGGGATCAGCTTTCTTT; v_gene: TRBV5-1; abundance: NA; j_gene: TRBJ1-1; d_gene: TRBD1
CDR3aa: CASSQGGGRDAGAFF; CDR3nt: TGTGCCAGCAGCCAAGGCGGTGGCAGGGATGCCGGAGCTTTCTTT; v_gene: TRBV4-2; abundance: few; j_gene: TRBJ1-1; d_gene: NA
CDR3aa: CASSLAAGAITGELFF; CDR3nt: TGTGCCAGCAGCTTAGCAGCGGGGGCGATCACCGGGGAGCTGTTTTTT; v_gene: TRBV13; abundance: NA; j_gene: TRBJ2-2; d_gene: TRBD2
CDR3aa: CATSDIDRDEQYF; CDR3nt: TGTGCCACCAGTGACATAGACAGGGACGAGCAGTACTTC; v_gene: TRBV24-1; abundance: NA; j_gene: TRBJ2-7; d_gene: TRBD1
CDR3aa: CASEGRNTGELFF; CDR3nt: TGTGCCAGCGAGGGTCGCAACACCGGGGAGCTGTTTTTT; v_gene: TRBV6-6; abundance: once; j_gene: TRBJ2-2; d_gene: NA
CDR3aa: CASSLQGTSGTSGSYYEQYF; CDR3nt: TGTGCCAGCAGTCTCCAGGGGACATCCGGGACTAGCGGGTCCTACTACGAGCAGTACTTC; v_gene: TRBV28; abundance: NA; j_gene: TRBJ2-7; d_gene: TRBD2